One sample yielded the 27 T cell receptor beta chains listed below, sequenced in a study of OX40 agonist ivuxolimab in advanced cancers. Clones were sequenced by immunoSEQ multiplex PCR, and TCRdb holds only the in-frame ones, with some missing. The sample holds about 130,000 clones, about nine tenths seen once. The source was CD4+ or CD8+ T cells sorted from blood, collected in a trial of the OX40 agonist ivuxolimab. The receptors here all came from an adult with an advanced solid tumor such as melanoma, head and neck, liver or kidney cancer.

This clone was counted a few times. The CDR3 DNA is TGTGCCAGCACTCTCCACGGGAGGATGGCGGGACAGGGACCAAACTATGGCTACACCTTC. Residues: CASTLHGRMAGQGPNYGYTF. The rearrangement joins TRBV27 to TRBJ1-2, with 9 bases fitting TRBD1. The germline CDR1 and CDR2 sequences are MNHEY and SMNVEV (reference sequence). The J segment lost 2 bases and the V segment lost 7 bases, leaving 23 bases of the junction unmatched. The CDR3 totals 20 residues.

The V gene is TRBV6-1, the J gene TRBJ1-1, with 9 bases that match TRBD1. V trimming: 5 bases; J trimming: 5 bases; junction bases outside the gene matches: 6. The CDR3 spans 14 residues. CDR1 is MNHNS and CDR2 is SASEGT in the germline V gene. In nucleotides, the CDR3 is TGTGCCAGCAGTTATGACAGGGGGGAGACTGAAGCTTTCTTT. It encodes CASSYDRGETEAFF.

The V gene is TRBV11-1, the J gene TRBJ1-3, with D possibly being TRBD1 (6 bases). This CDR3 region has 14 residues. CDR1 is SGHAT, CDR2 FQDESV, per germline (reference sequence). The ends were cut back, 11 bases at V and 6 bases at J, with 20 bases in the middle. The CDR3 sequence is CALFGGRGSNTIYF. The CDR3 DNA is TGTGCCTTATTCGGTGGCAGGGGTTCAAACACCATATATTTT.

The CDR3 region is CATSEGYEQYF. In DNA, the CDR3 is TGTGCCACCTCAGAGGGCTACGAGCAGTACTTC. The chain couples TRBV6-6 to TRBJ2-5; maybe TRBD2 (5 bases). The DNA end is a closer match to TRBJ2-7, so the J assignment may be wrong. Looked up from germline, CDR1 is MNHNY and CDR2 is SVGAGI (reference sequence). The CDR3 length is 11 residues.

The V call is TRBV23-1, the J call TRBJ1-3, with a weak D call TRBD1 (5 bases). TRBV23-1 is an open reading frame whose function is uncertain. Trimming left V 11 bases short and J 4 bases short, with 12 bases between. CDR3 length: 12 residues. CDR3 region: CAGLGGGNTIYF. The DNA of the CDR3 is TGCGCCGGTCTTGGGGGGGGAAACACCATATATTTT.

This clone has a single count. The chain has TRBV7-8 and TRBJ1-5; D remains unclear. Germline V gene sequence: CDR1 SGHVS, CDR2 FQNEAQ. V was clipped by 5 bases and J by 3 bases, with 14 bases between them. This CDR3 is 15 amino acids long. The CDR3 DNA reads TGTGCCAGCAGCAAGGACGTGCCGCCCAATCAGCCCCAGCATTTT. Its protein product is CASSKDVPPNQPQHF.

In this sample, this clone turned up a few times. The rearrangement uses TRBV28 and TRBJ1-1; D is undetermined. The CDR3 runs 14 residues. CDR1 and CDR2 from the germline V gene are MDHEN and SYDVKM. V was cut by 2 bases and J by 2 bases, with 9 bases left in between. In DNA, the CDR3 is TGTGCCAGCAGTTTAGCCGGGTTTAACACTGAAGCTTTCTTT. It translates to CASSLAGFNTEAFF.

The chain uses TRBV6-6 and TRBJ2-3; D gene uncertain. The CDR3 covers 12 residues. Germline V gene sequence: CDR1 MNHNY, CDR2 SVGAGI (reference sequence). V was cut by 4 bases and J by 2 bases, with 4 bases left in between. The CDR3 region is CASSSITDTQYF. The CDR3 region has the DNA TGTGCCAGCAGTTCAATCACAGATACGCAGTATTTT.

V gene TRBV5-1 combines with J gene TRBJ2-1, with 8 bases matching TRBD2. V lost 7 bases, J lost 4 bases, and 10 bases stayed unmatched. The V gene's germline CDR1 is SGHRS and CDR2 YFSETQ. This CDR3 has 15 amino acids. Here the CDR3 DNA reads TGCGCCAGCGGGGAACTAGCGGATCAGTACAATGAGCAGTTCTTC. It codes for CASGELADQYNEQFF.

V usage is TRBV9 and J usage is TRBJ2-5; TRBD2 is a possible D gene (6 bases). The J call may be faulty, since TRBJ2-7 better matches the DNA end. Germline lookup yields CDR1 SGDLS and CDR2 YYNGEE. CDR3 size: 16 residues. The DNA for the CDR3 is TGTGCCAGCAGCGTAGTCCTAGCGCCCTTTTACTACGAGCAGTACTTC. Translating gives CASSVVLAPFYYEQYF.

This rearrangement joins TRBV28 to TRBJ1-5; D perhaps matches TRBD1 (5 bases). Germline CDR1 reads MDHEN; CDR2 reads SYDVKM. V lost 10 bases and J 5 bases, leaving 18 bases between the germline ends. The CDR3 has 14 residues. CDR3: CATQAGNAYQPQHF. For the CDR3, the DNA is TGTGCCACCCAGGCAGGGAACGCGTATCAGCCCCAGCATTTT.

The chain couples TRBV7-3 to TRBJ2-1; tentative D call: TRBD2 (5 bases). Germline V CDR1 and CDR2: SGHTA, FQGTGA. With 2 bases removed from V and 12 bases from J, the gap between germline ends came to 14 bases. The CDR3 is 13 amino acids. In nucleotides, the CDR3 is TGTGCCAGCAGCTTAGAGCGAGACGGGATGCAGTTCTTC. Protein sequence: CASSLERDGMQFF.

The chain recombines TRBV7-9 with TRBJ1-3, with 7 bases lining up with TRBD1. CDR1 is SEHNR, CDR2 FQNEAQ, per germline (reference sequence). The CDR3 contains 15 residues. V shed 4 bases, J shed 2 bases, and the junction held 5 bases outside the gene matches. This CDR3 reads CASSSTGATGNTIYF. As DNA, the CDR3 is TGTGCCAGCAGCTCCACAGGGGCAACTGGAAACACCATATATTTT.

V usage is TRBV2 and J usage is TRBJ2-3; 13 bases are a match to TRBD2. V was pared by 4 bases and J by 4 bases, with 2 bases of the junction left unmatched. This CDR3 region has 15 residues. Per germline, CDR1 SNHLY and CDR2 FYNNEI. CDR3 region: CASSATSGRADTQYF. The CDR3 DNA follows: TGTGCCAGCAGTGCAACTAGCGGGAGGGCAGATACGCAGTATTTT.

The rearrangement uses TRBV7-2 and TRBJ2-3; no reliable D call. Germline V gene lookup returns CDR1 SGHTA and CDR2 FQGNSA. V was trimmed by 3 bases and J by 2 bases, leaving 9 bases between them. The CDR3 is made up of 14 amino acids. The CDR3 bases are TGTGCCAGCAGCTTCTACGGCCCCACAGATACGCAGTATTTT. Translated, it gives CASSFYGPTDTQYF.

CDR3 nucleotide sequence: TGTGCCAGCAGTTTATCAGCTCACGGGGGCTACGAGCAGTACTTC. Translated: CASSLSAHGGYEQYF. This sequence joins TRBV27 and TRBJ2-7, with a possible D match to TRBD2 (6 bases). The V end lost 0 bases, the J end lost 3 bases, and 12 bases lay between the germline ends. Germline loops: CDR1 MNHEY, CDR2 SMNVEV (reference sequence). The CDR3 spans 15 residues.

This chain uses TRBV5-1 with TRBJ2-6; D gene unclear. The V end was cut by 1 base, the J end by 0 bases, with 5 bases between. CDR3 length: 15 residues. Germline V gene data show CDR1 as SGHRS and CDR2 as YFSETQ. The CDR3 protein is CASSLLVSGANVLTF. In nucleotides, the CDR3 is TGCGCCAGCAGCTTGTTGGTCTCTGGGGCCAACGTCCTGACTTTC.

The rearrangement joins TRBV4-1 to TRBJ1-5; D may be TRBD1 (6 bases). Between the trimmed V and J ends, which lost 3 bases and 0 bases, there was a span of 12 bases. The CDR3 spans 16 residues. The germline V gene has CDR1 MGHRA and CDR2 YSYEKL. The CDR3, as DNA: TGCGCCAGCAGCCACGGGGGCCGAATTAGCAATCAGCCCCAGCATTTT. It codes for CASSHGGRISNQPQHF.

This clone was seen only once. The CDR3: CSVVTPNYGYTF. In nucleotides, the CDR3 is TGCAGCGTTGTAACTCCTAACTATGGCTACACCTTC. This chain connects TRBV29-1 to TRBJ1-2; D call uncertain. The V end lost 4 bases, the J end lost 0 bases, and 6 bases lay between the germline ends. Germline CDR1 and CDR2: SQVTM and ANQGSEA. The CDR3 covers 12 residues.

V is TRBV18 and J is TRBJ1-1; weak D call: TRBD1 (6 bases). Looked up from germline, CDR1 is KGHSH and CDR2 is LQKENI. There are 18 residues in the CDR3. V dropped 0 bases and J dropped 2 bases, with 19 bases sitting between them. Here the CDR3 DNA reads TGTGCCAGCTCACCACCGGGCCAGGGCGGCAGGGGAAACACTGAAGCTTTCTTT. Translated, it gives CASSPPGQGGRGNTEAFF.

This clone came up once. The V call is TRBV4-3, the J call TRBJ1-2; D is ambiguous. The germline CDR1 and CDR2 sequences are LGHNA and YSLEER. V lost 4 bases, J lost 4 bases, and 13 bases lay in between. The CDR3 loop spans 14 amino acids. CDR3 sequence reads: CASSPGDGSYGYTF. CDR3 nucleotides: TGCGCCAGCAGCCCGGGCGACGGATCCTATGGCTACACCTTC.

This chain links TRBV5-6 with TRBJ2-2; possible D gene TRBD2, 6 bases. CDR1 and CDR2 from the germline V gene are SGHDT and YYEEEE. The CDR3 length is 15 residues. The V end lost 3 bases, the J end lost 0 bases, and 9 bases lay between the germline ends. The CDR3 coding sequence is TGTGCCAGCAGCTCTATAGCGGCGAACACCGGGGAGCTGTTTTTT. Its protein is CASSSIAANTGELFF. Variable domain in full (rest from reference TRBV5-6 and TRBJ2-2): DAGVTQSPTHLIKTRGQQVTLRCSPKSGHDTVSWYQQALGQGPQFIFQYYEEEERQRGNFPDRFSGHQFPNYSSELNVNALLLGDSALYLCASSSIAANTGELFFGEGSRLTVL.

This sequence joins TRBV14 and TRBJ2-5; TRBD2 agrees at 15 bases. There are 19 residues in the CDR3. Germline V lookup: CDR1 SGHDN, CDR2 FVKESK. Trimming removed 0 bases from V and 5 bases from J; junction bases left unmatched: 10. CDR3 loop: CASSQDRGTSGRSEETQYF. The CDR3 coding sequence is TGTGCCAGCAGCCAAGATCGGGGGACTAGCGGGAGGAGTGAGGAGACCCAGTACTTC.

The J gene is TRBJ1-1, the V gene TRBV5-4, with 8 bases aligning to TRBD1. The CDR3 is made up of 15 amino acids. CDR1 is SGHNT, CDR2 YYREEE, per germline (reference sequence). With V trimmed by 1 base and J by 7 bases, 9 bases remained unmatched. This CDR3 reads CASSLSAGGANEAFF. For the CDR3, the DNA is TGTGCCAGCAGCTTGAGCGCAGGGGGCGCAAATGAAGCTTTCTTT.

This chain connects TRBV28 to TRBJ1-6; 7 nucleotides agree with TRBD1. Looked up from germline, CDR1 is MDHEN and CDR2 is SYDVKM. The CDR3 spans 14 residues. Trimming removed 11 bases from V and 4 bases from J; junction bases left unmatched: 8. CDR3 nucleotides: TGTGCCGTTACAGGGGCGAAGTATAATTCACCCCTCCACTTT. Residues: CAVTGAKYNSPLHF.

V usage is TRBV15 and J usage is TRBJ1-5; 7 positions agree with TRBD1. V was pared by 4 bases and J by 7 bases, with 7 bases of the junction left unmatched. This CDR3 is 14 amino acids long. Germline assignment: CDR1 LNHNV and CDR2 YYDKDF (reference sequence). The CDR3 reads CATSNDRARQPQHF. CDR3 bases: TGTGCCACCAGCAACGACAGGGCGAGACAGCCCCAGCATTTT. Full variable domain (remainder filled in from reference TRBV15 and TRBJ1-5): DAMVIQNPRYQVTQFGKPVTLSCSQTLNHNVMYWYQQKSSQAPKLLFHYYDKDFNNEADTPDNFQSRRPNTSFCFLDIRSPGLGDTAMYLCATSNDRARQPQHFGDGTRLSIL.

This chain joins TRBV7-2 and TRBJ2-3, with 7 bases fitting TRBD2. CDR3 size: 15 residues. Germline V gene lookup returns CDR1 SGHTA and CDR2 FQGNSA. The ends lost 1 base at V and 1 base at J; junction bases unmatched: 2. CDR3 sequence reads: CASSLVGRRTDTQYF. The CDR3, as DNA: TGTGCCAGCAGCTTAGTCGGGAGGCGCACAGATACGCAGTATTTT.